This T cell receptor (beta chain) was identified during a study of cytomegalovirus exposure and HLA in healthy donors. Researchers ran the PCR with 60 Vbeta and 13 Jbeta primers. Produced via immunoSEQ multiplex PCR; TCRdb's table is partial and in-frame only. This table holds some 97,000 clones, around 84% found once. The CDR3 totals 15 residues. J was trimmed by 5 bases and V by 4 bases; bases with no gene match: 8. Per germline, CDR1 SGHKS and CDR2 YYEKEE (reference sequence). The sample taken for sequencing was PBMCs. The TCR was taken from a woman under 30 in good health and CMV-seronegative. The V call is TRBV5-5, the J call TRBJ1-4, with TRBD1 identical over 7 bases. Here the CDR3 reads CASSAGTVTNEKLFF. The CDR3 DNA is TGTGCCAGCAGCGCCGGGACAGTAACAAATGAAAAACTGTTTTTT.